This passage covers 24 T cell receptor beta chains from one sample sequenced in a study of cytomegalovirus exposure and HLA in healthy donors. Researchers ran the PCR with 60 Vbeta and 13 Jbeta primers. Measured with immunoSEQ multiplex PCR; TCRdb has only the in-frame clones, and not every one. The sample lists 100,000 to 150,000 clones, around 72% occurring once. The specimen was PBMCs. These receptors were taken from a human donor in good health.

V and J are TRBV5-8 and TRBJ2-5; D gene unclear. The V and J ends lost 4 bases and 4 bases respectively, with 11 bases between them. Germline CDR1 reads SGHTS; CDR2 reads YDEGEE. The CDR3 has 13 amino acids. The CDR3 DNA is TGTGCCAGCAGCAACAGAGTGCGAGAGACCCAGTACTTC. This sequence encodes CASSNRVRETQYF. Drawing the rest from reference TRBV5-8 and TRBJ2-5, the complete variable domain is EAGVTQSPTHLIKTRGQQATLRCSPISGHTSVYWYQQALGLGLQFLLWYDEGEERNRGNFPPRFSGRQFPNYSSELNVNALELEDSALYLCASSNRVRETQYFGPGTRLLVL.

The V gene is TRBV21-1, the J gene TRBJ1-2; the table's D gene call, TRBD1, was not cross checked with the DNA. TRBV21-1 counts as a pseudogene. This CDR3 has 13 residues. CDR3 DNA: TGTGCCAGCACCCCTACAGGGGGCGATGGCTACACCTTC. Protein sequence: CASTPTGGDGYTF.

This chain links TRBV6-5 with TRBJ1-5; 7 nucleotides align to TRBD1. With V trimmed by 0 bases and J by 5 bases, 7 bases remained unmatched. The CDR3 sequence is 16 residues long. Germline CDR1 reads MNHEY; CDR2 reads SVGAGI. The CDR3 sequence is CASSYSDRAPHQPQHF. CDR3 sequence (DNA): TGTGCCAGCAGTTACTCAGACAGGGCCCCACATCAGCCCCAGCATTTT.

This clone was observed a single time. The CDR3 region is CASSLGGRTPGINEQFF. The CDR3 bases are TGCGCCAGCAGCTTGGGCGGCAGGACTCCTGGGATCAATGAGCAGTTCTTC. The rearrangement links TRBV5-1 to TRBJ2-1; D possibly corresponds to TRBD2 (5 bases). This CDR3 is 17 amino acids long. Trimming cost V 0 bases and J 6 bases, with 19 bases left between them. The germline V gene has CDR1 SGHRS and CDR2 YFSETQ.

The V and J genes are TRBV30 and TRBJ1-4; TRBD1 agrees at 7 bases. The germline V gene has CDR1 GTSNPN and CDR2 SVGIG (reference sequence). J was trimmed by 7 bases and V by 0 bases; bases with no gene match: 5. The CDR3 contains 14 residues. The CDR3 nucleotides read TGTGCCTGGAGTGTAGGGGGCGCCGGTGAAAAACTGTTTTTT. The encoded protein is CAWSVGGAGEKLFF.

The CDR3 reads CASSLGTSGGPSSSTQYF. CDR3 DNA: TGTGCCAGCAGCTTGGGGACTAGCGGGGGGCCCTCCTCAAGCACGCAGTATTTT. J is TRBJ2-3 and V is TRBV5-4; 14 bases align to TRBD2. The germline CDR1 and CDR2 sequences are SGHNT and YYREEE (reference sequence). This CDR3 comprises 18 residues. V dropped 0 bases and J dropped 9; count of bases not matched to a gene: 12.

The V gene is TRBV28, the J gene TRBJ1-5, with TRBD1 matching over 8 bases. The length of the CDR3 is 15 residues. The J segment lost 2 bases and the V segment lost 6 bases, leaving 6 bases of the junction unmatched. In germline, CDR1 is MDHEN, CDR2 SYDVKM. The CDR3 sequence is CASRVRGQGNQPQHF. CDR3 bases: TGTGCCAGCAGGGTCAGGGGGCAAGGCAATCAGCCCCAGCATTTT.

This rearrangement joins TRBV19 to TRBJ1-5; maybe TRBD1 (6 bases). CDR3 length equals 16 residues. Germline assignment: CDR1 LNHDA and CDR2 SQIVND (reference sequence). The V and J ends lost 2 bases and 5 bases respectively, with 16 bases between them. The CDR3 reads CASSIKGGWGDQPQHF. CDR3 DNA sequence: TGTGCCAGTAGTATAAAGGGGGGGTGGGGTGATCAGCCCCAGCATTTT.

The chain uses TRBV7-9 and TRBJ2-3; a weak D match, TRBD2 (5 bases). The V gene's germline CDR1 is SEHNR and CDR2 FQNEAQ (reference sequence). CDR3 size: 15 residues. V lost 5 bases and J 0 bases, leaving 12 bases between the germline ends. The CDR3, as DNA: TGTGCCAGCAGCCCTAGTGGGAGCAGCACAGATACGCAGTATTTT. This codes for CASSPSGSSTDTQYF.

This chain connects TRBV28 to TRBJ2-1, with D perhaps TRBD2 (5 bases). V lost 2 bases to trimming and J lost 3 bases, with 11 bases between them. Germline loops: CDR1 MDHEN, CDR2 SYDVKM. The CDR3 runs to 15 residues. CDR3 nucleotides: TGTGCCAGCAGTTTACAGCGGAGACTCTACAATGAGCAGTTCTTC. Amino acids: CASSLQRRLYNEQFF.

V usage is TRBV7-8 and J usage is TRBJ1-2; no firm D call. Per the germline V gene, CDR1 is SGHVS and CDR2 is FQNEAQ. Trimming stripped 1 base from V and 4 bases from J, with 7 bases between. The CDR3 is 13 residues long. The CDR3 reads CASSLEHVYGYTF. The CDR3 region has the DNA TGTGCCAGCAGCTTAGAACACGTCTATGGCTACACCTTC.

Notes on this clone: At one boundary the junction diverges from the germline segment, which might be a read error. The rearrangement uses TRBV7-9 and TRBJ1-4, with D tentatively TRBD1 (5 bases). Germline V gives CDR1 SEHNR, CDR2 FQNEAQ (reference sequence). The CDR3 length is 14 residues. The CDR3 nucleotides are TGTTCCAGCAGCGGAGGGGAAGGGCCTTGGAAACTGTTTTTT. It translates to CSSSGGEGPWKLFF.

The chain's CDR3 is CASSSPRSSLYEQYF. DNA of the CDR3: TGCGCCAGCAGCTCTCCTAGGTCGAGCCTCTACGAGCAGTACTTC. The V gene is TRBV5-1, the J gene TRBJ2-5; D is undetermined. TRBJ2-7 explains the end of the DNA better; the J call may be wrong. Germline V gene lookup returns CDR1 SGHRS and CDR2 YFSETQ. CDR3 length equals 15 residues.

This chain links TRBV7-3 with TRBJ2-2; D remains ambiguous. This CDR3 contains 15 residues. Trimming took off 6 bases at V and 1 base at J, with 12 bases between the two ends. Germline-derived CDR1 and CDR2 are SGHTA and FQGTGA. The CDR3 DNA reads TGTGCCAGCAGTCCATCAAACAGGAACACCGGGGAGCTGTTTTTT. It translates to CASSPSNRNTGELFF.

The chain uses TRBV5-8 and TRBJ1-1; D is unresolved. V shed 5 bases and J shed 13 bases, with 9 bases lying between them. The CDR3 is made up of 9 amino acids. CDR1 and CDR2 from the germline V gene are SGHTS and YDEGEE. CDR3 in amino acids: CASRLVVFF. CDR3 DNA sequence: TGTGCCAGCAGACTTGTCGTTTTCTTT. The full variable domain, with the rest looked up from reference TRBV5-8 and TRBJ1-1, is EAGVTQSPTHLIKTRGQQATLRCSPISGHTSVYWYQQALGLGLQFLLWYDEGEERNRGNFPPRFSGRQFPNYSSELNVNALELEDSALYLCASRLVVFFGQGTRLTVV.

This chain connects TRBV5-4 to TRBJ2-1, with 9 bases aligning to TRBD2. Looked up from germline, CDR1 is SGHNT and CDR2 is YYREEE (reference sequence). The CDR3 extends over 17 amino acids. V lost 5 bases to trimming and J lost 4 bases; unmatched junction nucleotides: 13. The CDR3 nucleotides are TGTGCCAGCAGGGACCGAACGCTAGCGGGAACTTACAATGAGCAGTTCTTC. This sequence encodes CASRDRTLAGTYNEQFF.

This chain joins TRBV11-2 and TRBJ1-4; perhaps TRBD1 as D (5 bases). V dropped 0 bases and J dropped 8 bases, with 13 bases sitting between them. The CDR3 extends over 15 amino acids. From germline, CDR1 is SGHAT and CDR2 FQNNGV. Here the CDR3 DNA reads TGTGCCAGCAGCTTAGATCCCAGGGTAAACGAAAAACTGTTTTTT. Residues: CASSLDPRVNEKLFF.

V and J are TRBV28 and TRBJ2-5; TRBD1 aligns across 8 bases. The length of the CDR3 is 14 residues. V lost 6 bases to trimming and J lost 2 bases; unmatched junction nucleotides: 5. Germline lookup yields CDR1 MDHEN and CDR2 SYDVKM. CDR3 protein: CASSRRQGQETQYF. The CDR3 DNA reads TGTGCCAGCAGCCGCAGACAGGGGCAAGAGACCCAGTACTTC. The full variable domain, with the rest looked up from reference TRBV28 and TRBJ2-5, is DVKVTQSSRYLVKRTGEKVFLECVQDMDHENMFWYRQDPGLGLRLIYFSYDVKMKEKGDIPEGYSVSREKKERFSLILESASTNQTSMYLCASSRRQGQETQYFGPGTRLLVL.

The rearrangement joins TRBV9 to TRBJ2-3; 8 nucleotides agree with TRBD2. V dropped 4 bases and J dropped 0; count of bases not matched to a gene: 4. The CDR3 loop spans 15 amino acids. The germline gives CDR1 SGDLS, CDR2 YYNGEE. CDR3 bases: TGTGCCAGCAGCCGAAGGACTAGCAGCACAGATACGCAGTATTTT. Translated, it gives CASSRRTSSTDTQYF. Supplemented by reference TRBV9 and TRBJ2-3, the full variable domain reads DSGVTQTPKHLITATGQRVTLRCSPRSGDLSVYWYQQSLDQGLQFLIQYYNGEERAKGNILERFSAQQFPDLHSELNLSSLELGDSALYFCASSRRTSSTDTQYFGPGTRLTVL.

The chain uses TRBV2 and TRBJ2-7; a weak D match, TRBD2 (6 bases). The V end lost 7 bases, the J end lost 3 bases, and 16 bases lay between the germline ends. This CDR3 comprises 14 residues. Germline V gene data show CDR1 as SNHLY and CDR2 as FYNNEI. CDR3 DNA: TGTGCCAGCACCTCCGGCGGGACGATCTACGAGCAGTACTTC. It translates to CASTSGGTIYEQYF.

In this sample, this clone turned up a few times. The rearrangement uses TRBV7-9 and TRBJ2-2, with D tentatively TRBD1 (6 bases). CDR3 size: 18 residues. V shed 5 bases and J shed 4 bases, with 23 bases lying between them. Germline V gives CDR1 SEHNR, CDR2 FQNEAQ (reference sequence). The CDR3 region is CASSHGDSYRASTGELFF. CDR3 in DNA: TGTGCCAGCAGCCATGGAGACAGTTACAGGGCGAGCACCGGGGAGCTGTTTTTT.

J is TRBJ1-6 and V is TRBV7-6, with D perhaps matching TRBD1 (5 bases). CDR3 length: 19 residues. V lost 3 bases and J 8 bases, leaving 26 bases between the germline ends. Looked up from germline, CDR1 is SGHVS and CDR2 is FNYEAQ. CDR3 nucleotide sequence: TGTGCCAGCAGCTTTCATCCCCCGACAGTACTGTTGGTTGATTCACCCCTCCACTTT. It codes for CASSFHPPTVLLVDSPLHF.

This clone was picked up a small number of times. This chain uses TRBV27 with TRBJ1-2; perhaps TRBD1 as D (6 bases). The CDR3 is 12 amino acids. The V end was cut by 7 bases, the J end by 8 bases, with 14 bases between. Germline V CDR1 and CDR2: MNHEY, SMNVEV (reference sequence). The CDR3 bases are TGTGCCAGCAAGGGGGGGGCGCGCGGCTACACCTTC. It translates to CASKGGARGYTF.

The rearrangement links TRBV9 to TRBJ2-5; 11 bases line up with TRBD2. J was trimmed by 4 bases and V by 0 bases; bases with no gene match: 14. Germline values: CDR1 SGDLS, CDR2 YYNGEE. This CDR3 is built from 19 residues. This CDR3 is CASSVGPGASGRSSETQYF. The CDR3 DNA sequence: TGTGCCAGCAGCGTAGGGCCCGGGGCTAGCGGGAGGTCCTCAGAGACCCAGTACTTC.